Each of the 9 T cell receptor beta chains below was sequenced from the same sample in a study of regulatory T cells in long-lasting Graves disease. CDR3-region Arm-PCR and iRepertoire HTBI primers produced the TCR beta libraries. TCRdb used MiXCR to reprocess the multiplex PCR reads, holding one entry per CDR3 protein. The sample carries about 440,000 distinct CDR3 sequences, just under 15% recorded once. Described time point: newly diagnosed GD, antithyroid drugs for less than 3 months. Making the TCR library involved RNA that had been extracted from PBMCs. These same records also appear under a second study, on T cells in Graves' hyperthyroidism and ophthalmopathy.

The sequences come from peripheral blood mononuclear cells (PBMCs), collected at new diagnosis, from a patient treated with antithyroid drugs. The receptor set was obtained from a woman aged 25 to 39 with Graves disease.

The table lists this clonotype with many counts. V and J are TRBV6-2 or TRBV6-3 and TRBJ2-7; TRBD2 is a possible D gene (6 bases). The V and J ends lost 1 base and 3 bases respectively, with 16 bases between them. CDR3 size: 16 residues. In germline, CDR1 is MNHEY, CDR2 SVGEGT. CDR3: CASSYFPPSAYYEQYF. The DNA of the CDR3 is TGTGCCAGCAGTTACTTCCCCCCTAGCGCTTACTACGAGCAGTACTTC.

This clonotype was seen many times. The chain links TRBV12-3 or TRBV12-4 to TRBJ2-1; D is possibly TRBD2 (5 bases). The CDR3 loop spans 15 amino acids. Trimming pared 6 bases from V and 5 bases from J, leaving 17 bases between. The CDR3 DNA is TGTGCCAGCAGAAGAGGGAATGCCTTGGACAATGAGCAGTTCTTC. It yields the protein CASRRGNALDNEQFF.

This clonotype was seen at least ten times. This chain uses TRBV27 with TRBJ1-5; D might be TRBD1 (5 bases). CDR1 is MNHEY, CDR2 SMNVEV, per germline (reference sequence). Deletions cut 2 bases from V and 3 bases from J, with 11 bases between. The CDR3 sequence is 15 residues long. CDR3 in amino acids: CASSLEGADNQPQHF. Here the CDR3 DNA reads TGTGCCAGCAGTTTAGAAGGGGCGGACAATCAGCCCCAGCATTTT.

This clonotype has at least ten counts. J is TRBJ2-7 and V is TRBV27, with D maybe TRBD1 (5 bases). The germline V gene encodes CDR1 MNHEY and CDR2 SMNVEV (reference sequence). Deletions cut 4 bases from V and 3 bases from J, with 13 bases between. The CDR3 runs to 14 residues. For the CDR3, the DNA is TGTGCCAGCAGTTCCACAGGTTACCTCTACGAGCAGTACTTC. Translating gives CASSSTGYLYEQYF.

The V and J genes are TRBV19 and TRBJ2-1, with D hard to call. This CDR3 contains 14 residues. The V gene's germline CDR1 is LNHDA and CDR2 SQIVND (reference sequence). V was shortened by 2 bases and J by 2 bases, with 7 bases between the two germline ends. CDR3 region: CASSITLAYNEQFF. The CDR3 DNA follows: TGTGCCAGTAGTATAACGCTAGCCTACAATGAGCAGTTCTTC.

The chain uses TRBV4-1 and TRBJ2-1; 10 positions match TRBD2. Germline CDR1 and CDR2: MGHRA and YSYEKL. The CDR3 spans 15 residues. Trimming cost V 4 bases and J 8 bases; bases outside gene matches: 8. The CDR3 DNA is TGCGCCAGCAGCCCCTCAGCGGGAGGGACGGATGAGCAGTTCTTC. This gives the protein CASSPSAGGTDEQFF.

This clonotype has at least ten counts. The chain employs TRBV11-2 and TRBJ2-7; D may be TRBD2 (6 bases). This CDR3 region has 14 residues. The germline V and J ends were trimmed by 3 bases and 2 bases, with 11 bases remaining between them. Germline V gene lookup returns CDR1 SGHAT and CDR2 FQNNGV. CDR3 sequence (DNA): TGTGCCAGCAGCTTGGAGGGTTGGACCTACGAGCAGTACTTC. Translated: CASSLEGWTYEQYF.

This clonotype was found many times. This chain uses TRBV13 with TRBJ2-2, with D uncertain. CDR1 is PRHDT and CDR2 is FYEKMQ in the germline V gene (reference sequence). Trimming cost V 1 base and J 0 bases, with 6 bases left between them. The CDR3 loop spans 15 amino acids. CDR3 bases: TGTGCCAGCAGCTTAGAATCAGCGAACACCGGGGAGCTGTTTTTT. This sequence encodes CASSLESANTGELFF.

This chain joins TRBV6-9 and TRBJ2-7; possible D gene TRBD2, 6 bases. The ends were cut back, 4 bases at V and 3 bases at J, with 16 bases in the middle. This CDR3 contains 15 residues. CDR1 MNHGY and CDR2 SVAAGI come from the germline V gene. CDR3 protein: CASSSFSGANYEQYF. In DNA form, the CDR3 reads TGTGCCAGCAGTTCTTTTAGCGGAGCGAACTACGAGCAGTACTTC.